Listed here are 8 T cell receptor beta chains from one sample, sequenced in a study of OX40 agonist ivuxolimab in advanced cancers. TCRdb's table, derived via immunoSEQ multiplex PCR, lists solely in-frame clones and lacks some. The table lists some 11,000 clones, 75% to 80% of them singletons. The sample in question was CD4+ or CD8+ T cells sorted from blood, obtained in a trial of the OX40 agonist ivuxolimab. These receptors were taken from an adult with an advanced solid tumor such as melanoma, head and neck, liver or kidney cancer.

The chain couples TRBV4-2 to TRBJ2-1, with 10 bases that match TRBD2. Germline V gives CDR1 LGHNA, CDR2 YNFKEQ. Trimming cost V 0 bases and J 3 bases; bases outside gene matches: 2. The CDR3 spans 16 residues. CDR3 residues: CASSQEPSGSYNEQFF. CDR3 nucleotide sequence: TGTGCCAGCAGCCAAGAACCTAGCGGGAGCTACAATGAGCAGTTCTTC.

The chain recombines TRBV19 with TRBJ2-7; no clear D gene. The V and J ends lost 5 bases and 3 bases respectively, with 14 bases between them. There are 14 residues in the CDR3. Germline CDR1 reads LNHDA; CDR2 reads SQIVND (reference sequence). The CDR3 DNA reads TGTGCCAGTAGTCCACCCGGGCTCGACTACGAGCAGTACTTC. Its protein is CASSPPGLDYEQYF.

This chain uses TRBV15 with TRBJ2-1, with TRBD1 identical over 12 bases. J was trimmed by 8 bases and V by 2 bases; bases with no gene match: 10. The CDR3 covers 17 residues. Germline assignment: CDR1 LNHNV and CDR2 YYDKDF (reference sequence). CDR3 sequence reads: CATSRSGPGTGGDEQFF. As DNA, the CDR3 is TGTGCCACCAGCAGATCGGGTCCCGGGACAGGGGGCGATGAGCAGTTCTTC.

By sample share, this clone is medium-sized (0.01 to 0.1%). The chain carries TRBV7-6 and TRBJ1-1; 8 bases align to TRBD1. The CDR3 is 14 residues long. The germline V gene has CDR1 SGHVS and CDR2 FNYEAQ. V shed 5 bases, J shed 5 bases, and the junction held 7 bases outside the gene matches. Here the CDR3 reads CASSQDRVRTEAFF. In DNA form, the CDR3 reads TGTGCCAGCAGCCAGGACAGGGTGAGGACTGAAGCTTTCTTT. Variable domain in full (rest from reference TRBV7-6 and TRBJ1-1): GAGVSQSPRYKVTKRGQDVALRCDPISGHVSLYWYRQALGQGPEFLTYFNYEAQQDKSGLPNDRFSAERPEGSISTLTIQRTEQRDSAMYRCASSQDRVRTEAFFGQGTRLTVV.

The chain uses TRBV25-1 and TRBJ2-7, with TRBD1 identical over 9 bases. The trim removed 6 bases at V and 4 bases at J, leaving 4 bases unmatched. CDR3 length equals 13 residues. CDR1 MGHDK and CDR2 SYGVNS come from the germline V gene. For the CDR3, the DNA is TGTGCCAGCAGACCGGGACAGGGTTACGAGCAGTACTTC. This encodes CASRPGQGYEQYF.

This clone is judged medium-sized (0.01 to 0.1%). The chain has TRBV9 and TRBJ2-1; no clear D gene. Trimming pared 0 bases from V and 0 bases from J, leaving 7 bases between. Germline V gene data show CDR1 as SGDLS and CDR2 as YYNGEE. This CDR3 is built from 15 residues. CDR3 DNA: TGTGCCAGCAGCGTAGATGTGGGCTCCTACAATGAGCAGTTCTTC. Translating it yields CASSVDVGSYNEQFF.

The chain combines TRBV4-1 with TRBJ1-1; 7 bases are a match to TRBD1. The CDR3 runs to 13 residues. CDR1 is MGHRA, CDR2 YSYEKL, per germline. V was pared by 6 bases and J by 4 bases, with 5 bases of the junction left unmatched. The CDR3 DNA reads TGCGCCAGCAGGCCGCAGGGGGGCACTGAAGCTTTCTTT. Its protein is CASRPQGGTEAFF.

The chain carries TRBV6-5 and TRBJ2-7; 10 positions agree with TRBD2. Germline assignment: CDR1 MNHEY and CDR2 SVGAGI. The CDR3 runs 15 residues. V lost 2 bases to trimming and J lost 5 bases; unmatched junction nucleotides: 6. The CDR3 loop reads CASSYGTSGNHEQYF. In nucleotides, the CDR3 is TGTGCCAGCAGTTACGGAACTAGCGGGAACCACGAGCAGTACTTC.